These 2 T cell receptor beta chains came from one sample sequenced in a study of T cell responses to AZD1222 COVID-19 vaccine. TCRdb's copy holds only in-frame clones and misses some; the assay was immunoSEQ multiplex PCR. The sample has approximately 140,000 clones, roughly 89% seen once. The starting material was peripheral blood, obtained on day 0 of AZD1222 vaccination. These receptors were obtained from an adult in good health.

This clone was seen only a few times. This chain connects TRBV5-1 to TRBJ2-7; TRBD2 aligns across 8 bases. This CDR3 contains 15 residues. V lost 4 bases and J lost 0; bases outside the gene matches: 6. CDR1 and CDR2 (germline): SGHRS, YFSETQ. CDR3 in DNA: TGCGCCAGCAGCCCGCTCGGGGGGGGCTCCTACGAGCAGTACTTC. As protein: CASSPLGGGSYEQYF. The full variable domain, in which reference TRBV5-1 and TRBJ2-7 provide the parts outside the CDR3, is KAGVTQTPRYLIKTRGQQVTLSCSPISGHRSVSWYQQTPGQGLQFLFEYFSETQRNKGNFPGRFSGRQFSNSRSEMNVSTLELGDSALYLCASSPLGGGSYEQYFGPGTRLTVT.

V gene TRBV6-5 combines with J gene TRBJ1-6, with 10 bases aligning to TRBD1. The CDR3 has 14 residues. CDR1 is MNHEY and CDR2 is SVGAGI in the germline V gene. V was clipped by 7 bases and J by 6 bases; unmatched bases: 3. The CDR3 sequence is CASTRTGGNSPLHF. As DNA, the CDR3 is TGTGCCAGCACCCGGACAGGGGGTAATTCACCCCTCCACTTT.